The 23 T cell receptor beta chains presented below share a single source sample, sequenced in a study of shared clonotypes between healthy human individuals. Libraries were prepared by immunoSEQ multiplex PCR; TCRdb keeps only in-frame clonotypes and omits some of them. The sample shows about 1 million clones, around 76% of them seen only once. The sequencing sample was made of memory CD4+ T cells sorted from blood. Subset meaning: CD45RA-negative fraction. These receptors came from a man between 18 and 29 years old in good health.

V usage is TRBV13 and J usage is TRBJ2-7; 8 nucleotides line up with TRBD2. Germline loops: CDR1 PRHDT, CDR2 FYEKMQ (reference sequence). This CDR3 is 16 amino acids long. Trimming took 0 bases from V and 5 from J; bases not matched to a gene: 9. The CDR3 spells CASSLGPGRAIDEQYF. Written as DNA, the CDR3 is TGTGCCAGCAGCTTAGGTCCCGGGAGGGCCATCGACGAGCAGTACTTC.

The V and J genes are TRBV5-1 and TRBJ1-1; 9 positions match TRBD1. The CDR3 spans 15 residues. Trimming cost V 4 bases and J 0 bases; bases outside gene matches: 4. Germline values: CDR1 SGHRS, CDR2 YFSETQ. CDR3: CASSLQGALNTEAFF. DNA for the CDR3: TGCGCCAGCAGCCTACAGGGGGCCCTGAACACTGAAGCTTTCTTT.

The chain has TRBV7-6 and TRBJ1-4; D may be TRBD1 (6 bases). Germline CDR1 reads SGHVS; CDR2 reads FNYEAQ. V was cut by 2 bases and J by 8 bases, with 9 bases left in between. The CDR3 totals 13 residues. CDR3 sequence reads: CASSLRQAEKLFF. The CDR3 DNA reads as TGTGCCAGCAGCTTAAGACAGGCGGAAAAACTGTTTTTT.

This clone was recorded once. A read error may produce the germline difference seen at one junction end. This chain uses TRBV7-7 with TRBJ2-2, with 12 bases fitting TRBD2. There are 16 residues in the CDR3. Germline V gene sequence: CDR1 SSHAT, CDR2 FNYEAQ (reference sequence). CDR3 sequence: CASSWRLAGAPGELFF. The CDR3 coding sequence is TGTGCTAGCAGCTGGAGACTAGCGGGGGCTCCCGGGGAGCTGTTTTTT.

The rearrangement uses TRBV18 and TRBJ1-1; D gene uncertain. The V gene's germline CDR1 is KGHSH and CDR2 LQKENI. The CDR3 extends over 13 amino acids. V lost 0 bases and J lost 5, with 7 bases in between. The CDR3 protein is CASSPPSLTEAFF. The CDR3 region has the DNA TGTGCCAGCTCACCACCGTCGTTAACTGAAGCTTTCTTT.

The chain is built from TRBV7-9 and TRBJ2-2, with 13 bases matching TRBD2. Germline V CDR1 and CDR2: SEHNR, FQNEAQ (reference sequence). This CDR3 spans 16 amino acids. With V trimmed by 1 base and J by 7 bases, 3 bases remained unmatched. The CDR3 DNA follows: TGTGCCAGCAGCTTAGGACTAGCGGGAGGAATCGGGGAGCTGTTTTTT. Its protein is CASSLGLAGGIGELFF.

V usage is TRBV13 and J usage is TRBJ2-7, with a possible D match to TRBD1 (8 bases). The germline gives CDR1 PRHDT, CDR2 FYEKMQ (reference sequence). V gave up 5 bases and J gave up 0 bases, with 14 bases separating them. The CDR3 extends over 15 amino acids. The chain's CDR3 is CASSHRGGTSYEQYF. The CDR3 nucleotides are TGTGCCAGCAGCCACAGGGGGGGAACCTCCTACGAGCAGTACTTC.

The chain recombines TRBV19 with TRBJ2-3; 10 nucleotides match TRBD2. Germline V gives CDR1 LNHDA, CDR2 SQIVND (reference sequence). The CDR3 consists of 14 residues. The junction had 4 bases not matched to a gene; V was cut back by 4 bases and J by 6 bases. The DNA of the CDR3 is TGTGCCAGTAGTACTAGCGGGAGAATGGATACGCAGTATTTT. This gives the protein CASSTSGRMDTQYF.

Details on this clone: Other DNA sequences in the same sample also yield this CDR3. The J gene is TRBJ1-3, the V gene TRBV7-2, with D possibly being TRBD1 (5 bases). Trimming left V 0 bases short and J 3 bases short, with 12 bases between. The CDR3 is made up of 16 amino acids. Germline V gene sequence: CDR1 SGHTA, CDR2 FQGNSA. For the CDR3, the DNA is TGTGCCAGCAGCTTAGCGGCAGGGTTCAGTGGAAACACCATATATTTT. Protein product: CASSLAAGFSGNTIYF.

The V call is TRBV10-3, the J call TRBJ2-5, with D tentatively TRBD1 (6 bases). Germline V gene lookup returns CDR1 ENHRY and CDR2 SYGVKD. The ends were cut back, 6 bases at V and 2 bases at J, with 10 bases in the middle. This CDR3 contains 13 residues. The CDR3 DNA follows: TGTGCCATCAGGACAGGAAAGCAAGAGACCCAGTACTTC. This sequence encodes CAIRTGKQETQYF.

V is TRBV4-1 and J is TRBJ2-2; 7 bases map to TRBD1. CDR1 is MGHRA and CDR2 is YSYEKL in the germline V gene. Germline trimming cut 4 bases from V and 3 bases from J; bases unmatched to any gene: 14. The CDR3 is 18 amino acids. CDR3 sequence (DNA): TGCGCCAGCAGCCTCAACGGGAAGGGGGCGAAGGACACCGGGGAGCTGTTTTTT. Amino acids: CASSLNGKGAKDTGELFF.

Comments on this clone: One base away lies a much larger clone, so this may be a sequencing read error. V usage is TRBV19 and J usage is TRBJ2-2, with D possibly TRBD1 on 6 matching bases. Deletions cut 8 bases from V and 0 bases from J, with 13 bases between. The CDR3 contains 15 residues. Germline CDR1 is LNHDA and CDR2 is SQIVND (reference sequence). The CDR3 reads CASAPTGPNTGELFF. The CDR3 coding sequence is TGTGCCAGTGCGCCTACAGGGCCGAACACCGGGGAGCTGTTTTTT.

A single count supports this clone. This sequence joins TRBV18 and TRBJ2-7, with D possibly called TRBD1 or TRBD2 (5 bases each). There are 12 residues in the CDR3. With 5 bases removed from V and 5 bases from J, the gap between germline ends came to 10 bases. Germline V gives CDR1 KGHSH, CDR2 LQKENI. CDR3: CASSEGRDEQYF. CDR3 nucleotides: TGTGCCAGCTCAGAGGGACGGGACGAGCAGTACTTC.

Turning to this clone: This specimen includes other DNA sequences encoding the same CDR3. The genes are TRBV6-1 and TRBJ1-2, with a tentative D call TRBD1 (5 bases). The CDR3 has 12 amino acids. Looked up from germline, CDR1 is MNHNS and CDR2 is SASEGT. Between the trimmed V and J ends, which lost 4 bases and 3 bases, there was a span of 6 bases. CDR3 in DNA: TGTGCCAGCAGTGTAGGGGACTATGGCTACACCTTC. Its translation: CASSVGDYGYTF.

Concerning this clone: A much larger clone differs by one base, so this may be a read error. This rearrangement joins TRBV2 to TRBJ1-2; TRBD1 matches at 8 bases. Germline V gene data show CDR1 as SNHLY and CDR2 as FYNNEI. CDR3 length equals 13 residues. V lost 6 bases to trimming and J lost 3 bases; unmatched junction nucleotides: 3. The DNA for the CDR3 is TGTGCCAGCAGCCCGACAGGGGACTATGGCTACACCTTC. This gives the protein CASSPTGDYGYTF.

This rearrangement joins TRBV10-2 to TRBJ2-1, with D possibly being TRBD2 (6 bases). The V end lost 3 bases, the J end lost 4 bases, and 16 bases lay between the germline ends. Germline CDR1 reads WSHSY; CDR2 reads SAAADI. This CDR3 region has 16 residues. The DNA for the CDR3 is TGCGCCAGCAGTGAACTGGGGCGGGGTGAGTACAATGAGCAGTTCTTC. Amino acids: CASSELGRGEYNEQFF.

The chain uses TRBV5-1 and TRBJ2-7; 10 bases fit TRBD1. Trimming cost V 4 bases and J 6 bases; bases outside gene matches: 10. The germline gives CDR1 SGHRS, CDR2 YFSETQ. This CDR3 is 15 amino acids long. The CDR3 DNA is TGCGCCAGCAGCAGCGGACAGGGGGGATCTATCGAGCAGTACTTC. It codes for CASSSGQGGSIEQYF.

This clone turned up a few times. The same CDR3 arises from other DNA sequences in this sample as well. The V call is TRBV10-3, the J call TRBJ2-7, with 14 bases lining up with TRBD2. Germline V lookup: CDR1 ENHRY, CDR2 SYGVKD. V shed 0 bases, J shed 3 bases, and the junction held 1 base outside the gene matches. This CDR3 spans 16 amino acids. CDR3: CAISESGLAGGYEQYF. The CDR3 region has the DNA TGTGCCATCAGTGAGTCCGGACTAGCGGGGGGCTACGAGCAGTACTTC.

The chain combines TRBV11-2 with TRBJ2-3, with 10 bases that match TRBD2. The CDR3 covers 16 residues. The V gene end was trimmed by 3 bases and the J gene end by 2 bases; junction bases not matched to a gene: 5. Germline-derived CDR1 and CDR2 are SGHAT and FQNNGV. The chain's CDR3 is CASSFPSGSHTDTQYF. The DNA of the CDR3 is TGTGCCAGCAGCTTCCCTAGCGGGAGCCACACAGATACGCAGTATTTT.

This clone occurred a few times. This chain connects TRBV7-2 to TRBJ1-6, with a possible D match to TRBD1 (6 bases). The germline V and J ends were trimmed by 6 bases and 3 bases, with 9 bases remaining between them. Germline CDR1 reads SGHTA; CDR2 reads FQGNSA. This CDR3 region has 14 residues. DNA for the CDR3: TGTGCCAGCAGTCAGGACAGCTATAATTCACCCCTCCACTTT. Encoded protein: CASSQDSYNSPLHF. The full variable domain, its missing parts supplied by reference TRBV7-2 and TRBJ1-6, is GAGVSQSPSNKVTEKGKDVELRCDPISGHTALYWYRQSLGQGLEFLIYFQGNSAPDKSGLPSDRFSAERTGGSVSTLTIQRTQQEDSAVYLCASSQDSYNSPLHFGNGTRLTVT.

This clone has just a few counts. The CDR3 DNA reads as TGTGCCAGCAGCCCTGGACAGGGGCCTTCCCAAGGCTACACCTTC. This sequence encodes CASSPGQGPSQGYTF. This chain uses TRBV5-4 with TRBJ1-2; the match to TRBD1 covers 9 bases. V trimming: 4 bases; J trimming: 8 bases; junction bases outside the gene matches: 12. The CDR3 spans 15 residues. Looked up from germline, CDR1 is SGHNT and CDR2 is YYREEE (reference sequence).

The CDR3 region has the DNA TGTGCCAGCAGCCGAACAGACAGGGGTCTTTGGTATGGCTACACCTTC. Its translation: CASSRTDRGLWYGYTF. This chain links TRBV7-3 with TRBJ1-2, with 8 bases matching TRBD1. Germline CDR1 is SGHTA and CDR2 is FQGTGA. This CDR3 comprises 16 residues. Trimming cost V 5 bases and J 5 bases; bases outside gene matches: 13.

This clone came up a few times. The V and J genes are TRBV28 and TRBJ2-7; TRBD2 might be the D (6 bases). The CDR3 is 15 amino acids. Trimming left V 1 base short and J 2 bases short, with 12 bases between. Germline CDR1 and CDR2: MDHEN and SYDVKM. CDR3 bases: TGTGCCAGCAGTTTATCGGGGGAGAGGGCCTACGAGCAGTACTTC. Translated, it gives CASSLSGERAYEQYF.